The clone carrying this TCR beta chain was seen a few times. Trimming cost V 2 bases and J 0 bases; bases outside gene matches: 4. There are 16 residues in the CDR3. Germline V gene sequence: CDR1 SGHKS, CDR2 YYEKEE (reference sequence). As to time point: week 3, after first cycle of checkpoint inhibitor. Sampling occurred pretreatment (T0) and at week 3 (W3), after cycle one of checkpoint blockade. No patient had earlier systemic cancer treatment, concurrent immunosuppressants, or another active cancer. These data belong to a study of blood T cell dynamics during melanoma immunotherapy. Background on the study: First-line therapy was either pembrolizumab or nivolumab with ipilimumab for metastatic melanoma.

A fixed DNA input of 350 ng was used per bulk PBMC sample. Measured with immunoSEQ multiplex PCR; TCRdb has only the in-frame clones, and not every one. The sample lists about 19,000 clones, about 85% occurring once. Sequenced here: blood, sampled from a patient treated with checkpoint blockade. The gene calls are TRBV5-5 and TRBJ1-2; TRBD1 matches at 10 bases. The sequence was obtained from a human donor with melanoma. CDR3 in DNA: TGTGCCAGCAGCTTAGACAGGGGGCTAGCTAACTATGGCTACACCTTC. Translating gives CASSLDRGLANYGYTF.